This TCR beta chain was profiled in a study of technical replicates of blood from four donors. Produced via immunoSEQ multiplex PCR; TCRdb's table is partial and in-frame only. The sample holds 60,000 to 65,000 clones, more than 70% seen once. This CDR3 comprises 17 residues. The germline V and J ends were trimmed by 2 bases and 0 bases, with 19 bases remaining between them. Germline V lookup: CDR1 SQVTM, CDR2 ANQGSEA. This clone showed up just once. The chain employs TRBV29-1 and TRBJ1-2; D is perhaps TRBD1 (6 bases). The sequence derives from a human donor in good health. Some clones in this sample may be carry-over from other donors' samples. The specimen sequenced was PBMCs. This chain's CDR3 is CSVERRDNDRSNYGYTF. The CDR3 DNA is TGCAGCGTTGAACGCCGGGACAACGACCGGTCTAACTATGGCTACACCTTC.